Each of the 7 T cell receptor beta chains below was sequenced from the same sample in a study of naive and memory T cell subsets (TCRdb year 2017). Broad study findings and their caveats: A few larger clonotypes were present in naive repertoires, especially CD8 naive repertoires, and these clonotypes were possibly memory cells re-expressing CD45RA.

The library was obtained by UMI-ligation and nested PCR. The sample was run on an Illumina MiSeq. To cover both TRBC1 and TRBC2, the beta constant-region primer consisted of an equimolar mix of two oligonucleotides. Four rounds of PCR were used to amplify ligated cDNA, with nested alpha and beta constant-region primers being used together with the SP2 primer. Using fastp at Q25 and MiXCR, TCRdb reprocessed the public reads and kept productive beta chains. Under each unique CDR3 protein, matching rows form one entry showing the most common genes and DNA. This sample has 130,000 to 150,000 distinct CDR3 sequences in its table, and roughly 22% of those were observed once. The leading ten clones occupy about 0.11% of the sample. No cognate antigen is known for these TCRs. Input material: naive CD4+ T cells from blood. This sample's cell subset or site label indicates: naive T cells, CD45RA high CD27+. The source of these receptors is a human donor in good health.

This chain's CDR3 is CASSLDRGVNSPLHF. The CDR3 region has the DNA TGCGCCAGCAGCTTGGACAGGGGGGTTAATTCACCCCTCCACTTT. J is TRBJ1-6 and V is TRBV5-1; 8 nucleotides line up with TRBD1. The germline gives CDR1 SGHRS, CDR2 YFSETQ. This CDR3 is built from 15 residues. V dropped 0 bases and J dropped 6; count of bases not matched to a gene: 2.

This rearrangement joins TRBV5-1 to TRBJ1-4; 8 bases match TRBD1. The CDR3 has 14 amino acids. Trimming at V came to 4 bases and at J to 6 bases, leaving 5 bases not matched to a gene. Germline loops: CDR1 SGHRS, CDR2 YFSETQ. The CDR3 sequence: CASSLRQGYEKLFF. Written as DNA, the CDR3 is TGCGCCAGCAGCCTGCGACAGGGGTATGAAAAACTGTTTTTT.

This clonotype was seen ten or more times. The V gene is TRBV10-1, the J gene TRBJ2-1; TRBD2 matches 8 bases. V lost 6 bases to trimming and J lost 0 bases; unmatched junction nucleotides: 4. CDR1 WNHNN and CDR2 SYGVQD come from the germline V gene (reference sequence). The CDR3 covers 15 residues. The chain's CDR3 is CASSPGGVSYNEQFF. The CDR3 DNA is TGCGCCAGCAGCCCCGGGGGGGTCTCCTACAATGAGCAGTTCTTC.

The gene calls are TRBV5-1 and TRBJ2-1; D gene ambiguous. The CDR3 extends over 14 amino acids. Trimming cost V 0 bases and J 6 bases, with 10 bases left between them. Germline CDR1 reads SGHRS; CDR2 reads YFSETQ. The CDR3 DNA follows: TGCGCCAGCAGCTTGGGGGCCGTTGGCAATGAGCAGTTCTTC. It specifies CASSLGAVGNEQFF.

This rearrangement joins TRBV29-1 to TRBJ2-1; 12 positions match TRBD1. The junction had 4 bases not matched to a gene; V was cut back by 4 bases and J by 9 bases. Germline V gene sequence: CDR1 SQVTM, CDR2 ANQGSEA. This CDR3 region has 13 residues. The CDR3 reads CSVAGTGGGEQFF. CDR3 DNA: TGCAGCGTTGCCGGGACAGGGGGCGGTGAGCAGTTCTTC.

At least ten counts were recorded for this clonotype. The CDR3 DNA reads TGTGCCAGCAGCTTAGGTTTGGGGTTTCAAAAAGCCTACGAGCAGTACTTC. Protein sequence: CASSLGLGFQKAYEQYF. The rearrangement uses TRBV7-2 and TRBJ2-7; unclear D gene. This CDR3 has 17 residues. Trimming shortened V by 1 base and J by 2 bases, and 18 bases separated the two germline ends. Germline loops: CDR1 SGHTA, CDR2 FQGNSA.

This sequence joins TRBV29-1 and TRBJ2-7; 7 nucleotides agree with TRBD2. The CDR3 extends over 13 amino acids. The germline CDR1 and CDR2 sequences are SQVTM and ANQGSEA. V trimming: 2 bases; J trimming: 2 bases; junction bases outside the gene matches: 3. The CDR3 nucleotides read TGCAGCGTTGAACGGGGGGATCCCTACGAGCAGTACTTC. Its translation is CSVERGDPYEQYF.